This is a list of T cell receptor beta chains from one sample in a study of blood T cell repertoires in COVID-19. Sequencing was performed with immunoSEQ multiplex PCR; in TCRdb, only in-frame clones are kept and a portion is missing. The sample includes about 250,000 clones, around four fifths seen only once; the top ten take 5% to 6%. The specimen sequenced was peripheral blood. The origin of the receptors is a man aged 80 or over with acute or convalescent COVID-19. Both conserved end residues are trimmed from each CDR3. The order of the fields is J gene, V gene, clone size, CDR3 protein. Clone sizes are given selectively: once, few, many, or a class where the clone is expanded.

J gene: TRBJ2-4
V gene: TRBV24-1
clone size: NA
CDR3 protein: ATSDPGTGKNIQY

J gene: TRBJ1-2
V gene: TRBV28
clone size: many
CDR3 protein: ASSFGGFGYT

J gene: TRBJ2-7
V gene: TRBV2
clone size: NA
CDR3 protein: ASRKSGLTMEQY

J gene: TRBJ1-2
V gene: TRBV7-8
clone size: NA
CDR3 protein: ASSFADRGGGYT

J gene: TRBJ2-3
V gene: TRBV10-2
clone size: once
CDR3 protein: ASSEASGRAGTDTQY

J gene: TRBJ1-6
V gene: TRBV18
clone size: NA
CDR3 protein: ASSPARTGNSPLH

J gene: TRBJ2-7
V gene: TRBV19
clone size: NA
CDR3 protein: ASSMVGTPTSYEQY

J gene: TRBJ2-1
V gene: TRBV19
clone size: NA
CDR3 protein: ASSISGLTYNEQF

J gene: TRBJ2-3
V gene: TRBV24-1
clone size: NA
CDR3 protein: ATSEASGRGETQY

J gene: TRBJ1-1
V gene: TRBV5-1
clone size: NA
CDR3 protein: ASSLQPPGQGTRNTEAF

J gene: TRBJ1-2
V gene: TRBV29-1
clone size: NA
CDR3 protein: SVSPGTGSYGYT

J gene: TRBJ2-1
V gene: TRBV4-1
clone size: few
CDR3 protein: ASSHGLAGIWEQF

J gene: TRBJ1-2
V gene: TRBV3-1/TRBV3-2
clone size: NA
CDR3 protein: ASSQNLGLDGYT

J gene: TRBJ2-1
V gene: TRBV7-6
clone size: NA
CDR3 protein: ASSLASGNSYNEQF

J gene: TRBJ2-1
V gene: TRBV9
clone size: NA
CDR3 protein: ASSGGQYNEQF

J gene: TRBJ2-1
V gene: TRBV4-1
clone size: NA
CDR3 protein: ASSQDGQAYNEQF

J gene: TRBJ1-1
V gene: TRBV14
clone size: NA
CDR3 protein: ASTLTGMNTEAF

J gene: TRBJ2-7
V gene: TRBV5-1
clone size: NA
CDR3 protein: ASSLADAVSYEQY

J gene: TRBJ1-2
V gene: TRBV6-2/TRBV6-3
clone size: NA
CDR3 protein: ASSYQTANYGYT

J gene: TRBJ1-6
V gene: TRBV3-1/TRBV3-2
clone size: NA
CDR3 protein: ASSQRSSYNSPLH

J gene: TRBJ2-5
V gene: TRBV3-1/TRBV3-2
clone size: NA
CDR3 protein: ASSPTPVGETQY

J gene: TRBJ1-2
V gene: TRBV4-2
clone size: few
CDR3 protein: ASSQETGTLGNYGYT

J gene: TRBJ2-2
V gene: TRBV9
clone size: NA
CDR3 protein: ASSVGGTNTGELF

J gene: TRBJ1-3
V gene: TRBV29-1
clone size: NA
CDR3 protein: SVDSQGRGNTIY

J gene: TRBJ2-7
V gene: TRBV6-6
clone size: NA
CDR3 protein: ASSYVGEQY

J gene: TRBJ2-1
V gene: TRBV6-5
clone size: NA
CDR3 protein: ATKTTKRGLDEQF

J gene: TRBJ1-6
V gene: TRBV5-4
clone size: NA
CDR3 protein: ASSLAGTGAGSPLH

J gene: TRBJ2-7
V gene: TRBV18
clone size: once
CDR3 protein: ASTPKGTYEQY

J gene: TRBJ2-1
V gene: TRBV2
clone size: NA
CDR3 protein: ASSTGPGLGHNEQF

J gene: TRBJ1-5
V gene: TRBV11-2
clone size: NA
CDR3 protein: ASSPGRNVGQPQH

J gene: TRBJ2-7
V gene: TRBV29-1
clone size: NA
CDR3 protein: SVGQGGAYEQY

J gene: TRBJ2-1
V gene: TRBV9
clone size: NA
CDR3 protein: ASSDSILAEQF

J gene: TRBJ2-5
V gene: TRBV9
clone size: few
CDR3 protein: ASSVSAGKSQETQY

J gene: TRBJ2-7
V gene: TRBV18
clone size: NA
CDR3 protein: ASSPNLIKGERHEQY

J gene: TRBJ2-2
V gene: TRBV3-1/TRBV3-2
clone size: NA
CDR3 protein: ASERGWTGELF